This T cell receptor beta chain appears in the sequencing data of a study of neurological immune-mediated disorders. TCRdb re-called the 5' RACE reads with MiXCR, one entry per CDR3 protein. The sample yields 20,000 to 25,000 distinct CDR3 sequences, 5.5% to 8% seen once. This clonotype has a count of ten or more. V lost 3 bases to trimming and J lost 7 bases, with 12 bases between them. Germline CDR1 reads MNHEY; CDR2 reads SMNVEV (reference sequence). The CDR3 is made up of 14 amino acids. The TCR sequence derives from a man younger than 35 in good health. The J gene is TRBJ1-4, the V gene TRBV27; D is uncertain. The sequenced sample was CD8+ T cells from blood. The DNA for the CDR3 is TGTGCCAGCAGTTTTTTCCGGGGAAGTGAAAAACTGTTTTTT. Amino acids: CASSFFRGSEKLFF.